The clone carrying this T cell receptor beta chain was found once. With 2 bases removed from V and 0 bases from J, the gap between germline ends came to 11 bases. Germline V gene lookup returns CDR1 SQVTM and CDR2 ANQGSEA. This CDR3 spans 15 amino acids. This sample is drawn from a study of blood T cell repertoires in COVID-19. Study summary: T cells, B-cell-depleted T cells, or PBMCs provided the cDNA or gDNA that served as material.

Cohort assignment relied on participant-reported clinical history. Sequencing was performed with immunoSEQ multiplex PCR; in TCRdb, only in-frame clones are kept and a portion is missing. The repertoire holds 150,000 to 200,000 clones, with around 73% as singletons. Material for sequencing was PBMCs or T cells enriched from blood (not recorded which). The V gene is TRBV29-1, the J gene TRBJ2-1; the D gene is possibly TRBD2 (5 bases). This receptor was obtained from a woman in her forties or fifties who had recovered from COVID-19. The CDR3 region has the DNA TGCAGCGTTGAACGGGGTAGGAGCTCCTACAATGAGCAGTTCTTC. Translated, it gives CSVERGRSSYNEQFF.